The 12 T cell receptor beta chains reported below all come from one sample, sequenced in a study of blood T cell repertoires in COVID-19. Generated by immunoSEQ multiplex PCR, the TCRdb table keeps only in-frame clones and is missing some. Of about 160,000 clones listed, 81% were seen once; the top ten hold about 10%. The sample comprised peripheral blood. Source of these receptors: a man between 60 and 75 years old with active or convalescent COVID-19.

This chain's CDR3 is CASRTEQGFQPQHF. The CDR3 DNA follows: TGTGCCAGCAGGACAGAACAGGGTTTTCAGCCCCAGCATTTT. The chain couples TRBV6-6 to TRBJ1-5, with D possibly TRBD1 on 6 matching bases. Germline CDR1 and CDR2: MNHNY and SVGAGI (reference sequence). V lost 6 bases to trimming and J lost 6 bases, with 15 bases between them. This CDR3 comprises 14 residues.

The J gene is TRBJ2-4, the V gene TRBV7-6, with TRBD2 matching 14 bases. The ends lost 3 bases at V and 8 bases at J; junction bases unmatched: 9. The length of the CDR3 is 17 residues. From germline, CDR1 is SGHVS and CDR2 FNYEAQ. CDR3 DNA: TGTGCCAGCAGCTTTGGGACTAGCGGGAGTATTTCGGACATTCAGTACTTC. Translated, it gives CASSFGTSGSISDIQYF.

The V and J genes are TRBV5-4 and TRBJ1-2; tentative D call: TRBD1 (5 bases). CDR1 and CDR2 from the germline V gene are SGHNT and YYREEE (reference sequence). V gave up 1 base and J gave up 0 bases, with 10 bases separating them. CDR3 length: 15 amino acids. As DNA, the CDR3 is TGTGCCAGCAGCTTGCCAGAAGGGGCTAACTATGGCTACACCTTC. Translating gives CASSLPEGANYGYTF.

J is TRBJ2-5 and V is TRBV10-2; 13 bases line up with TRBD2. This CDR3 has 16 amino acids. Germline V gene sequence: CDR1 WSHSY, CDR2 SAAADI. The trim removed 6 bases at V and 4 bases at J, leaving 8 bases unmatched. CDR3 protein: CASRKTSGGSGETQYF. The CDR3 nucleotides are TGCGCCAGCAGGAAGACTAGCGGGGGGTCAGGAGAGACCCAGTACTTC.

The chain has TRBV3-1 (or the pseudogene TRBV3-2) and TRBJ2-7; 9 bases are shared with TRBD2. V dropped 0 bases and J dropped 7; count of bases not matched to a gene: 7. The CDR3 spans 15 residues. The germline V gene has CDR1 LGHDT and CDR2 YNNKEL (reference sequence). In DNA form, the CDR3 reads TGTGCCAGCAGCCAAGACCAAGCGGGAGGCGAAGAGCAGTACTTC. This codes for CASSQDQAGGEEQYF.

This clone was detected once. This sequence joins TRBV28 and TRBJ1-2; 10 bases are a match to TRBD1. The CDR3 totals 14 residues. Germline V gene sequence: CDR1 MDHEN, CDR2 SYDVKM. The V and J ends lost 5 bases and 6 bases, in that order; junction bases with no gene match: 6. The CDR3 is CASSVSGTGDGYTF. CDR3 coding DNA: TGTGCCAGCAGTGTCTCCGGGACAGGGGATGGCTACACCTTC.

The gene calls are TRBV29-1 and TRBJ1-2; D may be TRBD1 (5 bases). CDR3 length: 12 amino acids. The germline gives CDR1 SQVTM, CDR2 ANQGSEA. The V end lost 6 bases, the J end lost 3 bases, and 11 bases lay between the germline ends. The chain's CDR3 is CSVQGGDYGYTF. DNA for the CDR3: TGCAGCGTCCAGGGTGGGGACTATGGCTACACCTTC.

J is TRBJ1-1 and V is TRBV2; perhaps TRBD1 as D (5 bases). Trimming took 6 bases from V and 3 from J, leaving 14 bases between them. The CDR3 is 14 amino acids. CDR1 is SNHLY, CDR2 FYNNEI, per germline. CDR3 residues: CASSLRAGYTEAFF. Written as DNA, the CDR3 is TGTGCCAGCAGCCTCAGGGCAGGCTACACTGAAGCTTTCTTT.

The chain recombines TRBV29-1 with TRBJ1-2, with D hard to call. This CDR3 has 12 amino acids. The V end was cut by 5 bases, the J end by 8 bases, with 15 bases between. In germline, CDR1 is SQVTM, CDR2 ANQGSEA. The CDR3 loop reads CSVWSVELGYTF. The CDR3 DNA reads TGCAGCGTTTGGTCCGTTGAGTTAGGCTACACCTTC.

The CDR3 DNA reads TGTGCCAGCAGCTCACGAGGGGGACACCGGGGAGAGACCCAGTACTTC. Its translation: CASSSRGGHRGETQYF. The V call is TRBV7-9, the J call TRBJ2-5; tentative D call: TRBD1 (6 bases). This CDR3 region has 16 residues. Looked up from germline, CDR1 is SEHNR and CDR2 is FQNEAQ (reference sequence). V was cut by 4 bases and J by 4 bases, with 19 bases left in between.

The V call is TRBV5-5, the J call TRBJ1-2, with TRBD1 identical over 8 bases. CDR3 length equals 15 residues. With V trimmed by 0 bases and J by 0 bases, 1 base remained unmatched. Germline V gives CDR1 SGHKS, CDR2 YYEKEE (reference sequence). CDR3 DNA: TGTGCCAGCAGCTTGGGGGACAGGACTAACTATGGCTACACCTTC. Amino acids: CASSLGDRTNYGYTF.

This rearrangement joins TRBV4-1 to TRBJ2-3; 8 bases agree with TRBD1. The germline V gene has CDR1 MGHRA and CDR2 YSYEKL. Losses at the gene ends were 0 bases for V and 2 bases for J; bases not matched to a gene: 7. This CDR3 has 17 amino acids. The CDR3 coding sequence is TGCGCCAGCAGCCAAGAGCTGACGGACAGGGTCACAGATACGCAGTATTTT. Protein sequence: CASSQELTDRVTDTQYF.